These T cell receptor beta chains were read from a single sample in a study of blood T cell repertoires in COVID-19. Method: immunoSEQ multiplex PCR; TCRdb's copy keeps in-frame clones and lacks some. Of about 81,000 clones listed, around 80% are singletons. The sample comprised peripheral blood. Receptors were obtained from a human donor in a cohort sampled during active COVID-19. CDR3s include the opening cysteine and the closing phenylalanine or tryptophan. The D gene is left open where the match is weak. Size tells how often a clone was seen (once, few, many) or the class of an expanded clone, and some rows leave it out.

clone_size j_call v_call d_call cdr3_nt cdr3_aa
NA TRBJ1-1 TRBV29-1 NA TGCAGCGCCTATTTAGCAAACGTTCGAGCTTTCTTT CSAYLANVRAFF
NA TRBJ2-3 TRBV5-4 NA TGTGCCAGCAGCTTGCCACTACAACCAGATACGCAGTATTTT CASSLPLQPDTQYF
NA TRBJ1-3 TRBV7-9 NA TGTGCCAGCAGCCCATCCCGGGGAAACACCATATATTTT CASSPSRGNTIYF
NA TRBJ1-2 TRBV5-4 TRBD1 TGTGCCAGCAGCCTGACAGGGGCTGATGGCTACACCTTC CASSLTGADGYTF
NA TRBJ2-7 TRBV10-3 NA TGTGCCATCAGCGAAGCAGGTCACGAGCAGTACTTC CAISEAGHEQYF
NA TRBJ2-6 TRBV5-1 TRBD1 TGCGCCAGCAGCCCGACCGGGACAGTCTCTGGGGCCAACGTCCTGACTTTC CASSPTGTVSGANVLTF
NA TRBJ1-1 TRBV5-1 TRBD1 TGCGCCAGCAGCCAGGCGGACAGGGGGCAATCTGAAGCTTTCTTT CASSQADRGQSEAFF
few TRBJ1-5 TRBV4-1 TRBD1 TGCGCCAGCAGCCAAGATTCAGGTGACAGGGGCAATCAGCCCCAGCATTTT CASSQDSGDRGNQPQHF
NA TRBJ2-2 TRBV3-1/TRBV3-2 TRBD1 TGTGCCAGCAGCCCGACCGGGACAGGGGTAACCGGGGAGCTGTTTTTT CASSPTGTGVTGELFF
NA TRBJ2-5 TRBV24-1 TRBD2 TGTGCCACCAGTGACGCCGGACTAGCGGGGCAACAAGAGACCCAGTACTTC CATSDAGLAGQQETQYF
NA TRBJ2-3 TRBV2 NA TGTGCCAGCAGTGAGGTTCAGTCTAGCACAGATACGCAGTATTTT CASSEVQSSTDTQYF
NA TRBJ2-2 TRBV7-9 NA TGTGCCAGCAGCTTTACTGCGAACACCGGGGAGCTGTTTTTT CASSFTANTGELFF
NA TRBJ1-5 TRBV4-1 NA TGCGCCAGCAGCCAAGAGGGTCCAGGGTTTGGCAATCAGCCCCAGCATTTT CASSQEGPGFGNQPQHF
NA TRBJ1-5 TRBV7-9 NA TGTGCCAGCAGCTTATCTCGTCAAACCGCCGCGGCGCATCAGCCCCAGCATTTT CASSLSRQTAAAHQPQHF
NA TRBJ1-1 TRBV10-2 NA TGCGCCAGCAGTGAGTTGGACAGAGGGACTGAAGCTTTCTTT CASSELDRGTEAFF
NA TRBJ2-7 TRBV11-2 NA TGTGCCAGCAGCATGATAGCTTCTTACTACGAGCAGTACTTC CASSMIASYYEQYF
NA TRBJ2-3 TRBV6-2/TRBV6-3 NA TGTGCCAGCAGTTACACCAGAGAGGGTACGCAGTATTTT CASSYTREGTQYF
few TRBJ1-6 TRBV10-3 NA TGTGCCATCAGTGACAGGTATAATTCACCCCTCCACTTT CAISDRYNSPLHF
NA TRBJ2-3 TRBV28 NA TGTGCCAGCAGCAGCGTTGTAGATACGCAGTATTTT CASSSVVDTQYF
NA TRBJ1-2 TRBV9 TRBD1 TGTGCCAGCAGCGTAGACGGGACAGGGAAAGGCTACACCTTC CASSVDGTGKGYTF
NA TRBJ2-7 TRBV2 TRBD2 TGTGCCACCTCCGGGACTAGCATCGGTCTCGAGCAGTACTTC CATSGTSIGLEQYF
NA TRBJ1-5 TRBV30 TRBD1 TGTGCCTGGAGTGTACCGGGTCACAGGGGTGGTCAGCCCCAGCATTTT CAWSVPGHRGGQPQHF
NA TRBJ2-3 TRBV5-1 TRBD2 TGCGCCAGCAGCTTGGTCACTGCGGGGGGGACCTCAGATACGCAGTATTTT CASSLVTAGGTSDTQYF
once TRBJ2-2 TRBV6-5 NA TGTGCCAGCAGCACCGTTGGCCGCGGGGAGCTGTTTTTT CASSTVGRGELFF
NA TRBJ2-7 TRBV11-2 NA TGTGCCAGCAGCTCGATGGTACGGTCGAGTGAGCAGTACTTC CASSSMVRSSEQYF
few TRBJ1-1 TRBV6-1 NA TGTGCCAGCAGTGTTAAGCCGGGACTCTTTATTACTGAAGCTTTCTTT CASSVKPGLFITEAFF
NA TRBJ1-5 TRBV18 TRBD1 TGTGCCAGCTCACAGAACAGGGGAAGTCAGCCCCAGCATTTT CASSQNRGSQPQHF
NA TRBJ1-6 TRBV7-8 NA TGTGCCAGCAGCACCAGACACCGGGGGTCCTATAATTCACCCCTCCACTTT CASSTRHRGSYNSPLHF
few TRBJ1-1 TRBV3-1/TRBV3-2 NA TGTGCCAGCAGCCCTGACGAGGGCTTGAACACTGAAGCTTTCTTT CASSPDEGLNTEAFF
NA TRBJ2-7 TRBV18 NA TGTGCCAGCTCACCGGTACGGGACTACGAGCAGTACTTC CASSPVRDYEQYF
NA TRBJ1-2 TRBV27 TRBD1 TGTGCCAGCAGTCCAGGGACAGGGGGCTACACCTTC CASSPGTGGYTF
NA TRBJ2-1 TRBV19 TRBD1 TGTGCCAGCCGCGACAGGGGATATGAGCAGTTCTTC CASRDRGYEQFF
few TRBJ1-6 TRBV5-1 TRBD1 TGCGCCAGCAGTCAGGGGGACCCCTATAATTCACCCCTCCACTTT CASSQGDPYNSPLHF
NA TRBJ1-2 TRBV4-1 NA TGCGCCAGCAGCCAAGTTGCCACCAGTATCCCCTATGGCTACACCTTC CASSQVATSIPYGYTF
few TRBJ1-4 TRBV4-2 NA TGTGCCAGCAGCCAAGGAGGGACTAATGAAAAACTGTTTTTT CASSQGGTNEKLFF
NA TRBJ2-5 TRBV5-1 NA TGCGCCAGCAGCTTGTTCCGGGACAAAGGGGAGACCCAGTACTTC CASSLFRDKGETQYF
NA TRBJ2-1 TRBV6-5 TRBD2 TGTGCCAGCAGTTTAACTAGCGGGGGCTACAATGAGCAGTTCTTC CASSLTSGGYNEQFF
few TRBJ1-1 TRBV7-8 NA TGTGCCAGCAGCCGCGTGGCGGGCAACACTGAAGCTTTCTTT CASSRVAGNTEAFF
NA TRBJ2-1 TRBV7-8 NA TGTGCCAGCAGCGGGCGAAGATATACCCGCAACAATGAGCAGTTCTTC CASSGRRYTRNNEQFF
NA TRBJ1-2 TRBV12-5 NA TGTGCTAGTGGTTCCTCGGGGGGCTATGGCTACACCTTC CASGSSGGYGYTF
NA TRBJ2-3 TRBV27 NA TGTGCCAGCAATTCCCAGCGGGTTAGCACAGATACGCAGTATTTT CASNSQRVSTDTQYF
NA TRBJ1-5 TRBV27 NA TGTGCCAGCAGCCACTCCGGAGGGGCTGGTCAGCCCCAGCATTTT CASSHSGGAGQPQHF
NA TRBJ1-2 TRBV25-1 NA TGTGCCAGCAGTGACCAATCGACAGCGAATAACTATGGCTACACCTTC CASSDQSTANNYGYTF